The next 5 T cell receptor beta chains were all read from a single sample in a study of cytomegalovirus exposure and HLA in healthy donors. The PCR ran on 60 Vbeta and 13 Jbeta primers. Assay: immunoSEQ multiplex PCR; the TCRdb copy retains only in-frame clones and omits some. The table lists approximately 170,000 clones, roughly four fifths of them singletons. Sequenced sample: PBMCs. Every receptor here comes from a man aged 50 to 60 in good health and CMV-seropositive.

Comments on this clone: The junction differs from germline at one of its ends, possibly a read error. The rearrangement uses TRBV7-7 and TRBJ2-5, with D possibly TRBD2 on 7 matching bases. This CDR3 spans 15 amino acids. Germline CDR1 SSHAT, CDR2 FNYEAQ (reference sequence). The chain's CDR3 is CASSLVGGPQETQYF. Here the CDR3 DNA reads TGTGCTAGCAGCTTAGTCGGGGGGCCCCAAGAGACCCAGTACTTC.

V and J are TRBV6-6 and TRBJ2-5; D is perhaps TRBD1 (6 bases). The CDR3 consists of 14 residues. V was pared by 6 bases and J by 4 bases, with 15 bases between. Looked up from germline, CDR1 is MNHNY and CDR2 is SVGAGI (reference sequence). The DNA of the CDR3 is TGTGCCAGCAGAGACACAGGGAAGGGAGAGACCCAGTACTTC. It specifies CASRDTGKGETQYF.

The V call is TRBV10-3, the J call TRBJ2-3, with 12 bases matching TRBD2. The CDR3 covers 16 residues. The V and J ends lost 10 bases and 3 bases, in that order; junction bases with no gene match: 11. CDR1 and CDR2 (germline): ENHRY, SYGVKD. The CDR3 loop is CATSSGGALLTDTQYF. CDR3 DNA sequence: TGTGCCACCTCTAGCGGGGGGGCCCTTCTGACAGATACGCAGTATTTT.

The chain combines TRBV15 with TRBJ1-1; weak D call: TRBD1 (6 bases). From germline, CDR1 is LNHNV and CDR2 YYDKDF (reference sequence). Trimming removed 0 bases at V and 10 bases at J, with 9 bases between. This CDR3 is 12 amino acids long. CDR3 region: CATSRDRRGAFF. In DNA form, the CDR3 reads TGTGCCACCAGCAGAGATCGCAGGGGAGCTTTCTTT.

This clone has a handful of counts. The chain links TRBV5-1 to TRBJ2-2, with 11 bases identical to TRBD1. The germline CDR1 and CDR2 sequences are SGHRS and YFSETQ. The CDR3 runs 15 residues. J gave up 6 bases and V 4 bases, and 5 bases lay outside the gene matches. CDR3 sequence: CASSTGTGGPGELFF. For the CDR3, the DNA is TGCGCCAGCAGCACGGGGACAGGGGGACCCGGGGAGCTGTTTTTT. Drawing the rest from reference TRBV5-1 and TRBJ2-2, the complete variable domain is KAGVTQTPRYLIKTRGQQVTLSCSPISGHRSVSWYQQTPGQGLQFLFEYFSETQRNKGNFPGRFSGRQFSNSRSEMNVSTLELGDSALYLCASSTGTGGPGELFFGEGSRLTVL.